Listed below are T cell receptor beta chains from one sample, sequenced in a study of T cell responses to AZD1222 COVID-19 vaccine. The assay was immunoSEQ multiplex PCR, and TCRdb's table has in-frame clones only and misses some. The sample yields roughly 150,000 clones, about nine tenths seen once. The sequenced sample was peripheral blood, obtained on day 0 of AZD1222 vaccination. The receptor source for this set is an adult in good health. The CDR3 runs from the conserved cysteine through the conserved F or W. The D gene is left open where the match is weak. Clone size is stated in some rows and not others, as once, few, many or a class when expanded.

J: TRBJ1-2; V: TRBV27; D: NA; size: once; DNA: TGTGCCAGCAGTCCCTTCCCTGGCCTAGGCTTGTTCAAGGACTATGGCTACACCTTC; CDR3: CASSPFPGLGLFKDYGYTF
J: TRBJ2-6; V: TRBV30; D: NA; size: NA; DNA: TGTGCCTTATATTCTCTCGGGAGAAACTCTGGGGCCAACGTCCTGACTTTC; CDR3: CALYSLGRNSGANVLTF
J: TRBJ2-1; V: TRBV7-3; D: TRBD2; size: NA; DNA: TGTGCCAGCAGCTTACTAGCGGGAGGGTTCCATGAGCAGTTCTTC; CDR3: CASSLLAGGFHEQFF
J: TRBJ2-1; V: TRBV5-1; D: TRBD1; size: NA; DNA: TGCGCCAGCTCCTGGACAGGGGCTAACAATGAGCAGTTCTTC; CDR3: CASSWTGANNEQFF
J: TRBJ1-6; V: TRBV9; D: TRBD1; size: NA; DNA: TGTGCCAGCAGCAAGACAGGGTTCTATAATTCACCCCTCCACTTT; CDR3: CASSKTGFYNSPLHF
J: TRBJ2-3; V: TRBV9; D: NA; size: once; DNA: TGTGCCAGCAGCGTGGGGAGCTCAGGAAGCACAGATACGCAGTATTTT; CDR3: CASSVGSSGSTDTQYF
J: TRBJ2-7; V: TRBV25-1; D: NA; size: NA; DNA: TGTGCCAGCAGTGAAAAGTCCCTCGAGCAGTACTTC; CDR3: CASSEKSLEQYF
J: TRBJ2-7; V: TRBV7-2; D: NA; size: NA; DNA: TGTGCCAGCAGCTTAGGGGACTCATCCTACGAGCAGTACTTC; CDR3: CASSLGDSSYEQYF
J: TRBJ1-2; V: TRBV5-5; D: NA; size: NA; DNA: TGTGCCAGCAGCTTGGAGGAGAGGGCTAACTATGGCTACACCTTC; CDR3: CASSLEERANYGYTF
J: TRBJ2-1; V: TRBV24-1; D: TRBD1; size: NA; DNA: TGTGCCACCAGTGCGGGCAGGGGGCGCTGGAATGAGCAGTTCTTC; CDR3: CATSAGRGRWNEQFF
J: TRBJ2-7; V: TRBV28; D: NA; size: NA; DNA: TGTGCCAGCAGTTTAATACCAGGGACATCAGGAGACGAGCAGTACTTC; CDR3: CASSLIPGTSGDEQYF
J: TRBJ1-1; V: TRBV14; D: TRBD1; size: NA; DNA: TGTGCCAGCAGCCGACAGGGAAACACTGAAGCTTTCTTT; CDR3: CASSRQGNTEAFF
J: TRBJ2-7; V: TRBV5-4; D: NA; size: few; DNA: TGTGCCAGCAGCGGTCCGGGACTGGGGGACCCCTACGAGCAGTACTTC; CDR3: CASSGPGLGDPYEQYF
J: TRBJ2-1; V: TRBV5-8; D: TRBD2; size: few; DNA: TGTGCCAGCAGATCTAGGACTAGCAATGAGCAGTTCTTC; CDR3: CASRSRTSNEQFF
J: TRBJ2-2; V: TRBV9; D: TRBD1; size: NA; DNA: TGTGCCAGCAGCCCCCGGGACAGGCCCCACACCGGGGAGCTGTTTTTT; CDR3: CASSPRDRPHTGELFF
J: TRBJ2-1; V: TRBV3-1/TRBV3-2; D: NA; size: few; DNA: TGTGCCAGCACCGAATGGCTTTATAGGACCTTGCAGTTCTTC; CDR3: CASTEWLYRTLQFF
J: TRBJ2-7; V: TRBV7-2; D: TRBD1; size: few; DNA: TGTGCCAGCAGTTATACAGGGGTCGCCTACGAGCAGTACTTC; CDR3: CASSYTGVAYEQYF
J: TRBJ1-6; V: TRBV6-5; D: NA; size: NA; DNA: TGTGCCAGCAGTTACTCCATCGGGGATAATTCACCCCTCCACTTT; CDR3: CASSYSIGDNSPLHF
J: TRBJ2-7; V: TRBV7-2; D: NA; size: NA; DNA: TGTGCCAGCAGCCCAGGGTACGAGCAGTACTTC; CDR3: CASSPGYEQYF
J: TRBJ1-1; V: TRBV7-2; D: NA; size: once; DNA: TGTGCCAGCAGCCCCAGTCCTGCAGGGCAATTCATGAACACTGAAGCTTTCTTT; CDR3: CASSPSPAGQFMNTEAFF
J: TRBJ2-3; V: TRBV4-1; D: TRBD2; size: NA; DNA: TGCGCCAGCAGCCAAGTGGGACTAGGCTCCACAGATACGCAGTATTTT; CDR3: CASSQVGLGSTDTQYF
J: TRBJ1-2; V: TRBV27; D: TRBD1; size: NA; DNA: TGTGCCAGCAGGCCAAAAGAGGGACAGGGTTATGGCTACACCTTC; CDR3: CASRPKEGQGYGYTF
J: TRBJ2-5; V: TRBV5-1; D: TRBD1; size: NA; DNA: TGCGCCAGCAGCTTGGCCGGGGACAGGGAGACCCAGTACTTC; CDR3: CASSLAGDRETQYF
J: TRBJ2-1; V: TRBV6-2/TRBV6-3; D: NA; size: NA; DNA: TGTGCCAGCAGTTCTATGGATGAGCAGTTCTTC; CDR3: CASSSMDEQFF
J: TRBJ2-3; V: TRBV28; D: TRBD1; size: NA; DNA: TGTGCCAGCAGCCTGACAGGGCCCACAGATACGCAGTATTTT; CDR3: CASSLTGPTDTQYF
J: TRBJ1-1; V: TRBV19; D: NA; size: few; DNA: TGTGCCAGTAGTTCCGAGTCCGCTGAAGCTTTCTTT; CDR3: CASSSESAEAFF
J: TRBJ2-3; V: TRBV12-3/TRBV12-4; D: NA; size: once; DNA: TGTGCCAGCGGGGTGGGGGATACGCAGTATTTT; CDR3: CASGVGDTQYF
J: TRBJ1-5; V: TRBV2; D: NA; size: NA; DNA: TGTGCCAGCTTGGGGAGGGATCAGCCCCAGCATTTT; CDR3: CASLGRDQPQHF
J: TRBJ2-7; V: TRBV7-7; D: NA; size: once; DNA: TGTGCTAGCAGCTTAGGGCCTCAGCCCTCCTACGAGCAGTACTTC; CDR3: CASSLGPQPSYEQYF
J: TRBJ2-6; V: TRBV9; D: NA; size: once; DNA: TGTGCCAGCAGCGTAGAGAGCCGGGGGAGTTCTGGGGCCAACGTCCTGACTTTC; CDR3: CASSVESRGSSGANVLTF
J: TRBJ2-5; V: TRBV6-5; D: TRBD1; size: once; DNA: TGTGCCAGCATAACAGGGGGGACCCAGTACTTC; CDR3: CASITGGTQYF
J: TRBJ1-5; V: TRBV20-1; D: NA; size: once; DNA: TGCAGTGCTAGTATCGCACAGGCTGTTCAGCCCCAGCATTTT; CDR3: CSASIAQAVQPQHF
J: TRBJ1-2; V: TRBV29-1; D: NA; size: NA; DNA: TGCAGCGTTGAAGCCCCTGGACAGTTAGCTAACTATGGCTACACCTTC; CDR3: CSVEAPGQLANYGYTF
J: TRBJ2-1; V: TRBV19; D: NA; size: once; DNA: TGTGCCAGTAGTCGGGGGAACTACAATGAGCAGTTCTTC; CDR3: CASSRGNYNEQFF
J: TRBJ2-1; V: TRBV7-2; D: NA; size: NA; DNA: TGTGCCAGCAGCTCCCAGCGAGCCTACGGGAATGAGCAGTTCTTC; CDR3: CASSSQRAYGNEQFF
J: TRBJ2-3; V: TRBV19; D: NA; size: few; DNA: TGTGCCAGTAGTATTAATGGCTTCACAGATACGCAGTATTTT; CDR3: CASSINGFTDTQYF
J: TRBJ2-2; V: TRBV7-7; D: NA; size: NA; DNA: TGTGCTAGCAGCTTAGTACACGGGCCGAACACCGGGGAGCTGTTTTTT; CDR3: CASSLVHGPNTGELFF